The 27 T cell receptor beta chains presented below share a single source sample, sequenced in a study of T-cell reconstitution after alpha-beta-depleted transplantation in children. Using unique molecular identifiers, the investigators prepared the TCRbeta library. TCRdb processed the PCR reads anew with MiXCR; each CDR3 protein has one entry. The table includes 55,000 to 65,000 distinct CDR3 sequences, 44% detected once. The material sequenced was PBMCs, mostly from graft donor cells, taken 360 days after TCRalphabeta/CD19-depleted stem cell transplant. Receptor source: a male patient aged 10 to 17 who had a stem cell transplant for acute lymphoblastic leukemia, so the T cells may come from the graft donor.

This clonotype was counted a few times. The V call is TRBV20-1, the J call TRBJ1-2; 8 bases fit TRBD1. Germline CDR1 DFQATT, CDR2 SNEGSKA (reference sequence). This CDR3 region has 12 residues. The J segment lost 3 bases and the V segment lost 5 bases, leaving 2 bases of the junction unmatched. DNA for the CDR3: TGCAGTGCTGGACAGGGCCACTATGGCTACACCTTC. This translates into CSAGQGHYGYTF.

The chain recombines TRBV27 with TRBJ2-5; D not certain. Trimming cost V 2 bases and J 4 bases, with 8 bases left between them. This CDR3 region has 13 residues. The germline CDR1 and CDR2 sequences are MNHEY and SMNVEV (reference sequence). The CDR3: CASSLTIGETQYF. The DNA of the CDR3 is TGTGCCAGCAGTTTAACCATCGGAGAGACCCAGTACTTC.

This clonotype was seen only a few times. The rearrangement links TRBV29-1 to TRBJ2-7; the match to TRBD1 covers 7 bases. The CDR3 sequence is 15 residues long. J lost 0 bases, V lost 1 base, and 6 bases had no gene match. Germline CDR1 reads SQVTM; CDR2 reads ANQGSEA. CDR3 coding DNA: TGCAGCGTTGAAGGACAGGGCCCGAGCTCCTACGAGCAGTACTTC. It codes for CSVEGQGPSSYEQYF.

The CDR3 DNA reads as TGCAGCGTCCGGGGGTGGGGGACCGGGGAGCTGTTTTTT. It encodes CSVRGWGTGELFF. The chain links TRBV29-1 to TRBJ2-2; weak D call: TRBD2 (6 bases). V lost 6 bases and J lost 5, with 13 bases in between. Germline-derived CDR1 and CDR2 are SQVTM and ANQGSEA. The CDR3 runs 13 residues.

This sequence joins TRBV20-1 and TRBJ2-1, with a possible D match to TRBD2 (7 bases). The V gene lost 6 bases and the J gene lost 11 bases, with 20 bases spanning the gap. There are 13 residues in the CDR3. Looked up from germline, CDR1 is DFQATT and CDR2 is SNEGSKA (reference sequence). CDR3 nucleotide sequence: TGCAGTGCAACGGGGGCGGGAGAAACAAAGCAGTTCTTC. It is translated as CSATGAGETKQFF.

The chain is built from TRBV13 and TRBJ2-7; 10 nucleotides line up with TRBD1. Unmatched junction bases numbered 2, after V lost 4 bases and J lost 2 bases. CDR3 size: 14 residues. Germline V gene sequence: CDR1 PRHDT, CDR2 FYEKMQ (reference sequence). The CDR3 sequence: CASSSGTGAYEQYF. Written as DNA, the CDR3 is TGTGCCAGCAGCTCCGGGACAGGGGCCTACGAGCAGTACTTC. Based on the CDR3 plus reference TRBV13 and TRBJ2-7, the full variable domain is AAGVIQSPRHLIKEKRETATLKCYPIPRHDTVYWYQQGPGQDPQFLISFYEKMQSDKGSIPDRFSAQQFSDYHSELNMSSLELGDSALYFCASSSGTGAYEQYFGPGTRLTVT.

The rearrangement joins TRBV5-1 to TRBJ1-5; TRBD1 might be the D (6 bases). The CDR3 is 15 amino acids. V gave up 0 bases and J gave up 7 bases, with 14 bases separating them. Germline assignment: CDR1 SGHRS and CDR2 YFSETQ. This chain's CDR3 is CASSLEGGSRQPQHF. In DNA, the CDR3 is TGCGCCAGCAGCTTGGAGGGGGGCAGTCGGCAGCCCCAGCATTTT.

The V call is TRBV14, the J call TRBJ2-7; the D is unclear. This CDR3 has 16 amino acids. Deletions cut 2 bases from V and 2 bases from J, with 16 bases between. The germline V gene has CDR1 SGHDN and CDR2 FVKESK. The CDR3 loop reads CASSQLNPPTTYEQYF. The CDR3 DNA reads TGTGCCAGCAGCCAATTAAATCCTCCGACCACCTACGAGCAGTACTTC.

V and J are TRBV24-1 and TRBJ2-1; D assignment may be TRBD1 or TRBD2 (5 bases each). CDR3 length equals 12 residues. Trimming took off 4 bases at V and 8 bases at J, with 8 bases between the two ends. The germline CDR1 and CDR2 sequences are KGHDR and SFDVKD. CDR3 protein: CATSEGVYEQFF. The CDR3 DNA sequence: TGTGCCACCAGTGAGGGGGTATATGAGCAGTTCTTC.

The chain recombines TRBV29-1 with TRBJ2-1, with D possibly matching TRBD1 (5 bases). Per the germline V gene, CDR1 is SQVTM and CDR2 is ANQGSEA. The V end was cut by 3 bases, the J end by 4 bases, with 10 bases between. The CDR3 runs to 13 residues. DNA for the CDR3: TGCAGCGTTGACAGGGCCTTTTACAATGAGCAGTTCTTC. This gives the protein CSVDRAFYNEQFF.

The chain has TRBV28 and TRBJ2-3, with a weak D call TRBD2 (5 bases). Germline V gives CDR1 MDHEN, CDR2 SYDVKM. Trimming left V 7 bases short and J 8 bases short, with 16 bases between. CDR3 length: 13 residues. The CDR3 DNA is TGTGCCAGCACTCGGACGGTTGAGGGTACGCAGTATTTT. Translating it yields CASTRTVEGTQYF.

The rearrangement links TRBV5-1 to TRBJ2-2, with 10 nucleotides matching TRBD1. The germline V gene has CDR1 SGHRS and CDR2 YFSETQ. Losses at the gene ends were 4 bases for V and 1 base for J; bases not matched to a gene: 10. The length of the CDR3 is 18 residues. CDR3 region: CASSHPSDRGRNTGELFF. DNA for the CDR3: TGCGCCAGCAGCCATCCCTCGGACAGGGGGAGGAACACCGGGGAGCTGTTTTTT.

The CDR3 spells CSARGGYEQYF. CDR3 nucleotide sequence: TGCAGTGCTAGAGGGGGATACGAGCAGTACTTC. V and J are TRBV20-1 and TRBJ2-7; D not certain. With 1 base removed from V and 4 bases from J, the gap between germline ends came to 5 bases. Germline V CDR1 and CDR2: DFQATT, SNEGSKA (reference sequence). CDR3 length: 11 residues.

The chain is built from TRBV5-1 and TRBJ2-5; D remains unclear. CDR1 is SGHRS, CDR2 YFSETQ, per germline. The CDR3 extends over 13 amino acids. Trimming removed 2 bases from V and 2 bases from J, with 7 bases in between. The CDR3 here is CASSLVLQETQYF. In nucleotides, the CDR3 is TGCGCCAGCAGCTTAGTACTACAAGAGACCCAGTACTTC.

The rearrangement joins TRBV7-2 to TRBJ2-1; unclear D gene. V was shortened by 3 bases and J by 5 bases, with 5 bases between the two germline ends. CDR1 is SGHTA and CDR2 is FQGNSA in the germline V gene. This CDR3 has 12 residues. The CDR3 DNA sequence: TGTGCCAGCAGCTTCCTTGACAATGAGCAGTTCTTC. This translates into CASSFLDNEQFF.

V gene TRBV7-8 combines with J gene TRBJ2-1; 9 bases are shared with TRBD2. J lost 7 bases, V lost 1 base, and 5 bases had no gene match. CDR3 length: 15 amino acids. Germline V gene lookup returns CDR1 SGHVS and CDR2 FQNEAQ. Written as DNA, the CDR3 is TGTGCCAGCAGCTTAGTAGCGGGAGTCTGGAATGAGCAGTTCTTC. This translates into CASSLVAGVWNEQFF.

This clonotype was seen more than once but under ten times. In nucleotides, the CDR3 is TGTGCCACCAGTGAAAAAGGGGGAACGGATTATGGCTACACCTTC. Translating gives CATSEKGGTDYGYTF. The chain is built from TRBV24-1 and TRBJ1-2, with D maybe TRBD1 (6 bases). Trimming pared 4 bases from V and 5 bases from J, leaving 16 bases between. CDR1 and CDR2 from the germline V gene are KGHDR and SFDVKD. The CDR3 covers 15 residues.

The chain joins TRBV5-1 to TRBJ2-5, with a weak D call TRBD2 (6 bases). The CDR3 is made up of 16 amino acids. CDR1 SGHRS and CDR2 YFSETQ come from the germline V gene. V lost 0 bases and J lost 5, with 17 bases in between. The chain's CDR3 is CASSLALGGVMETQYF. CDR3 coding DNA: TGCGCCAGCAGCTTGGCCCTCGGAGGGGTGATGGAGACCCAGTACTTC.

This clonotype was seen a handful of times. J is TRBJ2-1 and V is TRBV20-1; D may be TRBD2 (5 bases). Trimming removed 3 bases at V and 0 bases at J, with 12 bases between. Germline CDR1 DFQATT, CDR2 SNEGSKA (reference sequence). This CDR3 has 15 amino acids. The CDR3 region is CSARDLPSSYNEQFF. The CDR3 region has the DNA TGCAGTGCTAGGGACTTACCGAGCTCCTACAATGAGCAGTTCTTC.

This CDR3 reads CASSGLGPNNGYTF. The CDR3 coding sequence is TGTGCCAGCAGTGGACTGGGGCCCAACAATGGCTACACCTTC. The chain is built from TRBV25-1 and TRBJ1-2; D possibly corresponds to TRBD1 (5 bases). Per the germline V gene, CDR1 is MGHDK and CDR2 is SYGVNS. With 4 bases removed from V and 6 bases from J, the gap between germline ends came to 15 bases. This CDR3 comprises 14 residues.

The chain carries TRBV12-3 or TRBV12-4 and TRBJ2-5, with D perhaps matching TRBD2 (6 bases). This CDR3 is 16 amino acids long. Trimming took 3 bases from V and 1 from J, leaving 15 bases between them. The CDR3 region has the DNA TGTGCCAGCAGTTTTCCTCGGGGGTCGACCCAAGAGACCCAGTACTTC. Translation: CASSFPRGSTQETQYF.

This clonotype was seen a handful of times. The chain recombines TRBV2 with TRBJ2-1; 11 bases are shared with TRBD2. The germline V gene has CDR1 SNHLY and CDR2 FYNNEI. V gave up 5 bases and J gave up 7 bases; unmatched junction bases: 7. This CDR3 contains 15 residues. CDR3 amino acids: CASSPTSGSYNEQFF. CDR3 bases: TGTGCCAGCAGTCCTACTAGCGGGAGTTATAATGAGCAGTTCTTC.

The chain couples TRBV12-3 or TRBV12-4 to TRBJ2-2; D is tentatively TRBD1 or TRBD2 (6 bases each). The length of the CDR3 is 15 residues. V dropped 7 bases and J dropped 2 bases, with 14 bases sitting between them. CDR3 sequence: CASTPWGANTGELFF. Written as DNA, the CDR3 is TGTGCCAGCACACCCTGGGGGGCTAACACCGGGGAGCTGTTTTTT.

The rearrangement joins TRBV11-1 to TRBJ1-5, with TRBD1 identical over 8 bases. Germline loops: CDR1 SGHAT, CDR2 FQDESV (reference sequence). This CDR3 contains 19 residues. Germline trimming cut 1 base from V and 1 base from J; bases unmatched to any gene: 12. CDR3 region: CASSLVRTGSSSSNQPQHF. The CDR3 nucleotides read TGTGCCAGCAGCTTAGTCCGGACAGGGAGTAGTAGCAGCAATCAGCCCCAGCATTTT. Full variable domain (remainder filled in from reference TRBV11-1 and TRBJ1-5): EAEVAQSPRYKITEKSQAVAFWCDPISGHATLYWYRQILGQGPELLVQFQDESVVDDSQLPKDRFSAERLKGVDSTLKIQPAELGDSAMYLCASSLVRTGSSSSNQPQHFGDGTRLSIL.

In regard to this clonotype: An end of the junction differs from the germline gene, which may be a read error. The rearrangement joins TRBV7-7 to TRBJ2-7; D tentatively fits TRBD1 or TRBD2 (5 bases each). Germline CDR1 and CDR2: SSHAT and FNYEAQ (reference sequence). The CDR3 runs to 18 residues. The CDR3 sequence is CASSLGPVFVGTVYEQYF. In DNA form, the CDR3 reads TGTGCTAGCAGCTTAGGCCCAGTATTCGTCGGGACGGTTTACGAGCAGTACTTC.

This clonotype was seen only a few times. V and J are TRBV14 and TRBJ2-1; D possibly corresponds to TRBD1 (6 bases). Germline CDR1 SGHDN, CDR2 FVKESK. The length of the CDR3 is 17 residues. The V end lost 4 bases, the J end lost 6 bases, and 22 bases lay between the germline ends. CDR3 in amino acids: CASSRIQGSVSFNEQFF. The CDR3 DNA follows: TGTGCCAGCAGCCGAATACAGGGATCTGTTAGCTTCAATGAGCAGTTCTTC.

A few counts support this clonotype. This rearrangement joins TRBV5-1 to TRBJ2-5, with 13 positions matching TRBD2. This CDR3 has 16 residues. V dropped 4 bases and J dropped 5; count of bases not matched to a gene: 8. CDR1 is SGHRS, CDR2 YFSETQ, per germline. DNA of the CDR3: TGCGCCAGCAGCCCCGGGACTAGCGGGACGGGGGAGACCCAGTACTTC. It is translated as CASSPGTSGTGETQYF.